The clone carrying this T cell receptor (beta chain) showed up just a few times. What it recognizes is unknown. It was from PBMCs that CD4+ and CD8+ T cells were sorted. RNA extraction was followed by reverse transcription into cDNA, which acted as the sequencing template. The assay was immunoSEQ multiplex PCR, and TCRdb's table has in-frame clones only and misses some. This sample has about 250,000 clones, with 67% found just once. These data belong to a study of CD8+ T cells in alopecia areata. Study summary: At a dose of 5 to 10 mg twice daily, oral tofacitinib was given to treated patients. Study-level results: There were also resident alphabeta T cells of normal skin sequenced in scalp samples.

The CDR3 spans 17 residues. V shed 0 bases, J shed 0 bases, and the junction held 6 bases outside the gene matches. The V gene's germline CDR1 is ENHRY and CDR2 SYGVKD. The source is a human donor with alopecia areata. The material was CD4+ T cells sorted from blood, obtained at week 0. The chain links TRBV10-3 to TRBJ2-3; 7 bases match TRBD2. The CDR3, as DNA: TGTGCCATCAGTGAGTCGGGAGGGGCCGTAAGCACAGATACGCAGTATTTT. This translates into CAISESGGAVSTDTQYF.